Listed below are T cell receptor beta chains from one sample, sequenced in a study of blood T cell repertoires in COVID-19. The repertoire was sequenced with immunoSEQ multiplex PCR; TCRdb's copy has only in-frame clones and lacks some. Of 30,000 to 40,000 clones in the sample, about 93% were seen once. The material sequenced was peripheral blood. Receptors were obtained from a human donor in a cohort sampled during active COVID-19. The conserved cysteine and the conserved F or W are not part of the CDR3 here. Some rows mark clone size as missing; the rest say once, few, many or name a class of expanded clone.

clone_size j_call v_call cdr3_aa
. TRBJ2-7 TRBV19 ASSIDPAGGPNEQY
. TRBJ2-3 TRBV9 ASSSHRDRYTDTQY
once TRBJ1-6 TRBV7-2 ASSLTGSSPLH
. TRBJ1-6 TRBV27 ASSPPPANLGDNNSPLH
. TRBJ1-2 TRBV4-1 ASSQRGRDRDGYT
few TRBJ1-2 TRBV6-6 ASRGQGAGYT
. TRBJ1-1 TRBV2 ASSGGVNTEAF
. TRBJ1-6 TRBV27 ASSLLTGGQGPLH
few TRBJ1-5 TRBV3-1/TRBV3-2 ASSQDPTPYSNQPQH
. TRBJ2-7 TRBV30 AWSVWQASSYEQY
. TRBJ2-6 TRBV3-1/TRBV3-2 PLRIGANVLT
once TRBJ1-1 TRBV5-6 ASSSGRQPLFTPPAF
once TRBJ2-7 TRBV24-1 ATSDLTGQAFQYEQY
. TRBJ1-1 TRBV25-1 ASSDPGTANTEAF
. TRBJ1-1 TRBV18 ASSPNGYTEAF
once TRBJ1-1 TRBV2 ASKTELNTEAF
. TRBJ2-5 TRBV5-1 ASRGGEETQY
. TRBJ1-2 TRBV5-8 ASTLQDRGSYGYT
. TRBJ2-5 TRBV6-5 ASSYSPGGPETQY
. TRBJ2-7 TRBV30 AWSGSETMYEQY
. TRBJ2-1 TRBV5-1 ASSSLGGPYNEQF
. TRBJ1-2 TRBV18 ASSPAGGQWYGYT